The 8 T cell receptor beta chains below all came from one sample that was sequenced in a study of shared clonotypes between healthy human individuals. The repertoire was sequenced with immunoSEQ multiplex PCR; TCRdb's copy has only in-frame clones and lacks some. The profile shows about 2 million clones, around 95% of them singletons. The sequenced sample was naive CD4+ T cells sorted from blood. Indicated subset: CD45RA+ positively selected. The receptors stem from a man between 18 and 35 years old in good health.

The chain carries TRBV28 and TRBJ1-5, with a possible D match to TRBD1 (5 bases). The V end was cut by 4 bases, the J end by 3 bases, with 19 bases between. The CDR3 has 17 amino acids. Germline assignment: CDR1 MDHEN and CDR2 SYDVKM. Written as DNA, the CDR3 is TGTGCCAGCAGTTCCATTGGTGCAGAGGGGCCCAATCAGCCCCAGCATTTT. This gives the protein CASSSIGAEGPNQPQHF.

Concerning this clone itself: Other DNA sequences from this sample encode an identical CDR3 as well. The chain joins TRBV9 to TRBJ2-5; TRBD1 matches at 8 bases. J was trimmed by 5 bases and V by 0 bases; bases with no gene match: 0. CDR3 length equals 13 residues. Germline assignment: CDR1 SGDLS and CDR2 YYNGEE. CDR3 DNA sequence: TGTGCCAGCAGCGTAGGACAGGGGGAGACCCAGTACTTC. It translates to CASSVGQGETQYF.

The chain carries TRBV25-1 and TRBJ2-4, with TRBD1 as a possible D gene (6 bases). The CDR3 loop spans 16 amino acids. CDR1 MGHDK and CDR2 SYGVNS come from the germline V gene. Trimming left V 3 bases short and J 0 bases short, with 12 bases between. The CDR3 coding sequence is TGTGCCAGCAGTGACTCAGGGGTACTAGCCAAAAACATTCAGTACTTC. Amino acids: CASSDSGVLAKNIQYF.

V usage is TRBV10-3 and J usage is TRBJ2-5; 7 nucleotides agree with TRBD2. J was trimmed by 6 bases and V by 2 bases; bases with no gene match: 6. This CDR3 has 14 amino acids. Per germline, CDR1 ENHRY and CDR2 SYGVKD. This chain's CDR3 is CAISEGEGRQTQYF. The CDR3 DNA is TGTGCCATCAGTGAGGGGGAGGGGAGGCAGACCCAGTACTTC.

J is TRBJ2-7 and V is TRBV7-9; 8 nucleotides agree with TRBD1. CDR1 and CDR2 (germline): SEHNR, FQNEAQ (reference sequence). This CDR3 comprises 15 residues. V lost 5 bases, J lost 2 bases, and 8 bases stayed unmatched. CDR3: CASSPQTGVTYEQYF. The CDR3 DNA follows: TGTGCCAGCAGCCCCCAGACAGGGGTAACCTACGAGCAGTACTTC.

The chain combines TRBV28 with TRBJ2-2; tentatively, D is TRBD1 (5 bases). The CDR3 is 15 residues long. Per the germline V gene, CDR1 is MDHEN and CDR2 is SYDVKM. Between the trimmed V and J ends, which lost 4 bases and 1 base, there was a span of 10 bases. CDR3 in DNA: TGTGCCAGCAGTTCACTGACAGAGAACACCGGGGAGCTGTTTTTT. Protein sequence: CASSSLTENTGELFF.

This CDR3 is CASSFLSGDADTQYF. The CDR3 nucleotides read TGTGCCAGCAGCTTCCTCTCCGGCGACGCAGATACGCAGTATTTT. The chain employs TRBV11-2 and TRBJ2-3; no clear D gene. This CDR3 is 15 amino acids long. Trimming removed 3 bases from V and 4 bases from J, with 14 bases in between. Germline V gene lookup returns CDR1 SGHAT and CDR2 FQNNGV.

A word on this clone: One end of the junction does not line up with germline, which may come from a read error. The V call is TRBV6-5, the J call TRBJ2-2; possible D gene TRBD2, 6 bases. This CDR3 spans 12 amino acids. CDR1 is MNHEY and CDR2 is SVGAGI in the germline V gene. The CDR3 loop reads CASSYSGGALLF. The CDR3, as DNA: TGTGCCAGCAGTTACTCGGGCGGGGCCCTTCTTTTT.